These 21 T cell receptor beta chains came from one sample sequenced in a study of T cells in Graves' hyperthyroidism and ophthalmopathy (dated by TCRdb to the late 2010s). Library creation used multiplex PCR. The sample was run on an Illumina HiSeq 2000. The TCR beta CDR3 regions were amplified from the RNA transcripts. The first round of RT-PCR for the TCR CDR3 was performed with the HTBI primer set and the Qiagen OneStep RT-PCR kit. TCRdb took the public reads, trimmed them with fastp at Q25, ran MiXCR for clone calling and kept in-frame beta chains. Each record represents a unique CDR3 protein, reported with the most common genes and DNA among its rows. The sample table shows 640,000 or so distinct CDR3 sequences, and roughly 15% are seen once. The ten largest clones take up 3.5% to 4.5% of the sample. Sequencing was performed on blood. These receptors were obtained from a woman aged 40 to 50 with Graves' ophthalmopathy.

This clonotype has a count of ten or more. V and J are TRBV4-1 and TRBJ2-7, with 8 nucleotides matching TRBD1. CDR3 size: 18 residues. CDR1 and CDR2 (germline): MGHRA, YSYEKL. V shed 1 base, J shed 1 base, and the junction held 12 bases outside the gene matches. The CDR3 region has the DNA TGCGCCAGCAGCCAAGTTGCAGGGGGCCTCGTCGGATCCTACGAGCAGTACTTC. It is translated as CASSQVAGGLVGSYEQYF.

This clonotype was observed a few times. The V gene is TRBV19, the J gene TRBJ2-3, with TRBD2 identical over 10 bases. The J segment lost 0 bases and the V segment lost 0 bases, leaving 6 bases of the junction unmatched. There are 18 residues in the CDR3. Germline V gene lookup returns CDR1 LNHDA and CDR2 SQIVND (reference sequence). CDR3 loop: CASSIELAGPHSTDTQYF. The DNA for the CDR3 is TGTGCCAGTAGTATAGAACTAGCGGGACCTCATAGCACAGATACGCAGTATTTT.

This clonotype was recorded at least ten times. J is TRBJ1-2 and V is TRBV6-5, with D perhaps TRBD1 (6 bases). Germline-derived CDR1 and CDR2 are MNHEY and SVGAGI. V lost 6 bases and J 6 bases, leaving 8 bases between the germline ends. The CDR3 sequence is 11 residues long. The CDR3 protein is CASRKGDGYTF. Here the CDR3 DNA reads TGTGCCAGCAGAAAGGGGGATGGCTACACCTTC.

V gene TRBV4-2 combines with J gene TRBJ2-3, with 15 bases matching TRBD2. The V segment lost 5 bases and the J segment 2 bases; nucleotides outside the gene matches: 8. Germline V gives CDR1 LGHNA, CDR2 YNFKEQ. The CDR3 has 18 amino acids. Here the CDR3 reads CASSKGLAGGVFTDTQYF. CDR3 nucleotide sequence: TGTGCCAGCAGCAAAGGACTAGCGGGGGGGGTCTTCACAGATACGCAGTATTTT.

This clonotype occurred many times. The chain is built from TRBV19 and TRBJ1-5, with D unclear. The germline gives CDR1 LNHDA, CDR2 SQIVND (reference sequence). The CDR3 extends over 14 amino acids. The V end lost 6 bases, the J end lost 4 bases, and 13 bases lay between the germline ends. CDR3 nucleotides: TGTGCCAGTAGCCGCCGGGATCCAAATCAGCCCCAGCATTTT. Protein product: CASSRRDPNQPQHF. The whole variable domain, filled in from reference TRBV19 and TRBJ1-5, reads DGGITQSPKYLFRKEGQNVTLSCEQNLNHDAMYWYRQDPGQGLRLIYYSQIVNDFQKGDIAEGYSVSREKKESFPLTVTSAQKNPTAFYLCASSRRDPNQPQHFGDGTRLSIL.

This clonotype came up many times. CDR3 protein: CASSSGQDGANVLTF. In DNA, the CDR3 is TGTGCCAGCAGTAGCGGACAGGATGGGGCCAACGTCCTGACTTTC. The gene calls are TRBV28 and TRBJ2-6; 7 bases fit TRBD1. The CDR3 is 15 amino acids. The ends lost 5 bases at V and 3 bases at J; junction bases unmatched: 4. Looked up from germline, CDR1 is MDHEN and CDR2 is SYDVKM.

The rearrangement uses TRBV4-1 and TRBJ1-5; no reliable D call. Germline V gene data show CDR1 as MGHRA and CDR2 as YSYEKL. The V and J ends lost 1 base and 7 bases respectively, with 8 bases between them. This CDR3 comprises 13 residues. CDR3 region: CASSQGERQPQHF. CDR3 DNA: TGCGCCAGCAGCCAAGGGGAGCGGCAGCCCCAGCATTTT.

This clonotype has a count of ten or more. Relative to the germline gene, one junction end is altered; a read error may explain this. The rearrangement uses TRBV5-1 and TRBJ2-5; D may correspond to TRBD1 or TRBD2 (5 bases each). CDR1 SGHRS and CDR2 YFSETQ come from the germline V gene. This CDR3 has 14 residues. CDR3 sequence (DNA): TGTGCCAGCTCACCCGGGACCCCCCAAGAGACCCAGTACTTC. This gives the protein CASSPGTPQETQYF.

This clonotype was counted at least ten times. V and J are TRBV29-1 and TRBJ1-2; D gene uncertain. Germline V CDR1 and CDR2: SQVTM, ANQGSEA. The CDR3 has 15 residues. V was clipped by 4 bases and J by 5 bases, with 20 bases between them. The chain's CDR3 is CSVVSSRQNSYGYTF. The CDR3 coding sequence is TGCAGCGTTGTGTCGAGTAGGCAGAACTCTTATGGCTACACCTTC.

About this clonotype itself: Being one base from a much bigger clone, this may be a read error. J is TRBJ1-6 and V is TRBV28; maybe TRBD1 (6 bases). This CDR3 has 14 residues. Trimming removed 10 bases from V and 9 bases from J, with 19 bases in between. Looked up from germline, CDR1 is MDHEN and CDR2 is SYDVKM. Here the CDR3 DNA reads TGTGCCAACAGGGCCCGGGGAGGGGGTTCACCCCTCCACTTT. It codes for CANRARGGGSPLHF.

This clonotype was recorded many times. This chain links TRBV6-5 with TRBJ2-2, with unresolved D. The CDR3 runs to 15 residues. V was clipped by 8 bases and J by 0 bases, with 13 bases between them. Germline-derived CDR1 and CDR2 are MNHEY and SVGAGI. CDR3 protein: CASCGEPSNTGELFF. The CDR3 nucleotides read TGTGCCAGCTGCGGCGAGCCCTCGAACACCGGGGAGCTGTTTTTT.

This clonotype was seen many times. This clone may be a read error of a much larger clone one base away. This chain uses TRBV6-2 or TRBV6-3 with TRBJ2-5; 11 nucleotides line up with TRBD2. The V segment lost 7 bases and the J segment 4 bases; nucleotides outside the gene matches: 2. The CDR3 has 13 residues. Germline lookup yields CDR1 MNHEY and CDR2 SVGEGT. CDR3 protein: CASIGLAGETQYF. The CDR3 nucleotides read TGTGCCAGCATTGGACTAGCGGGAGAGACCCAGTACTTC.

This clonotype was detected many times. This chain links TRBV28 with TRBJ2-7; 10 nucleotides match TRBD1. V shed 6 bases and J 4 bases; nucleotides not matched to a gene: 6. The CDR3 extends over 14 amino acids. Germline values: CDR1 MDHEN, CDR2 SYDVKM. The CDR3 DNA reads as TGTGCCAGCAGGATGGACAGGGGGGTTTACGAGCAGTACTTC. This gives the protein CASRMDRGVYEQYF.

This clonotype was seen a few times. The chain is built from TRBV12-3 or TRBV12-4 and TRBJ2-5, with D perhaps assigned TRBD1 or TRBD2 (5 bases each). V was cut by 3 bases and J by 4 bases, with 12 bases left in between. The CDR3 contains 14 residues. Here the CDR3 reads CASSFEGRGETQYF. Written as DNA, the CDR3 is TGTGCCAGCAGTTTTGAGGGAAGGGGAGAGACCCAGTACTTC.

This clonotype was counted ten times or more. The chain employs TRBV28 and TRBJ1-2; the match to TRBD1 covers 7 bases. V lost 5 bases and J lost 6; bases outside the gene matches: 9. Germline V lookup: CDR1 MDHEN, CDR2 SYDVKM. This CDR3 is built from 14 residues. CDR3 in amino acids: CASSGPGQRDGYTF. Written as DNA, the CDR3 is TGTGCCAGCAGTGGACCGGGACAGAGAGATGGCTACACCTTC.

J is TRBJ1-5 and V is TRBV30; 9 nucleotides line up with TRBD1. This CDR3 region has 14 residues. In germline, CDR1 is GTSNPN, CDR2 SVGIG (reference sequence). The V segment lost 5 bases and the J segment 1 base; nucleotides outside the gene matches: 3. For the CDR3, the DNA is TGTGCCTGGGGGGACAGGGCCAGCAATCAGCCCCAGCATTTT. It translates to CAWGDRASNQPQHF.

This clonotype was found a few times. The V call is TRBV28, the J call TRBJ2-4, with TRBD2 identical over 8 bases. The ends lost 5 bases at V and 8 bases at J; junction bases unmatched: 8. This CDR3 is built from 14 residues. The germline gives CDR1 MDHEN, CDR2 SYDVKM. CDR3 region: CASSMSGGTDIQYF. In nucleotides, the CDR3 is TGTGCCAGCAGTATGAGCGGGGGTACGGACATTCAGTACTTC.

The J gene is TRBJ2-5, the V gene TRBV12-3 or TRBV12-4, with 11 bases identical to TRBD2. With V trimmed by 5 bases and J by 3 bases, 11 bases remained unmatched. This CDR3 is built from 17 residues. The CDR3 spells CASSAGGSGRAEETQYF. CDR3 coding DNA: TGTGCCAGCAGTGCGGGAGGTAGCGGGAGGGCCGAAGAGACCCAGTACTTC.

This clonotype was recorded a few times. The chain combines TRBV13 with TRBJ2-7; 7 bases match TRBD2. Trimming cost V 0 bases and J 0 bases; bases outside gene matches: 5. The CDR3 extends over 16 amino acids. The V gene's germline CDR1 is PRHDT and CDR2 FYEKMQ (reference sequence). The CDR3 nucleotides read TGTGCCAGCAGCTTAGGCGGACTAGGGGCCTCCTACGAGCAGTACTTC. Encoded protein: CASSLGGLGASYEQYF. Together with reference TRBV13 and TRBJ2-7, the CDR3 gives the full variable domain: AAGVIQSPRHLIKEKRETATLKCYPIPRHDTVYWYQQGPGQDPQFLISFYEKMQSDKGSIPDRFSAQQFSDYHSELNMSSLELGDSALYFCASSLGGLGASYEQYFGPGTRLTVT.

This clonotype showed up just a few times. This rearrangement joins TRBV13 to TRBJ1-1, with D maybe TRBD1 (5 bases). CDR3 length: 13 amino acids. Between the trimmed V and J ends, which lost 7 bases and 6 bases, there was a span of 15 bases. Germline V gene lookup returns CDR1 PRHDT and CDR2 FYEKMQ (reference sequence). In DNA, the CDR3 is TGTGCCAGCACACTTCAGGGCGACCCTGAAGCTTTCTTT. It yields the protein CASTLQGDPEAFF. Full variable domain (remainder filled in from reference TRBV13 and TRBJ1-1): AAGVIQSPRHLIKEKRETATLKCYPIPRHDTVYWYQQGPGQDPQFLISFYEKMQSDKGSIPDRFSAQQFSDYHSELNMSSLELGDSALYFCASTLQGDPEAFFGQGTRLTVV.

The chain employs TRBV6-2 or TRBV6-3 and TRBJ2-7; a weak D match, TRBD1 (6 bases). The CDR3 has 13 residues. Germline assignment: CDR1 MNHEY and CDR2 SVGEGT. Trimming removed 8 bases at V and 2 bases at J, with 13 bases between. The CDR3 reads CASQGGRTYEQYF. The CDR3 DNA is TGTGCCAGCCAAGGGGGACGAACCTACGAGCAGTACTTC.